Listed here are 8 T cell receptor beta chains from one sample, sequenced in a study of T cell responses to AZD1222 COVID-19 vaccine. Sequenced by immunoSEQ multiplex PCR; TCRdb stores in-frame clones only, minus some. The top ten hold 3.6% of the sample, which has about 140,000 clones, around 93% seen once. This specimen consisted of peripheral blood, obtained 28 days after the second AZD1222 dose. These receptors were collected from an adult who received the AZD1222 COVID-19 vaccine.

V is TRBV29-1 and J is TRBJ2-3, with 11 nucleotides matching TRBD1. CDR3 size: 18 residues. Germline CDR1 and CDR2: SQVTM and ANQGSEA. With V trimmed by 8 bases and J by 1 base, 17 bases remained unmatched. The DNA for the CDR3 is TGCAGCACAAAACCCGGGACAGGGGGTTTGAAAGGCACAGATACGCAGTATTTT. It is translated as CSTKPGTGGLKGTDTQYF.

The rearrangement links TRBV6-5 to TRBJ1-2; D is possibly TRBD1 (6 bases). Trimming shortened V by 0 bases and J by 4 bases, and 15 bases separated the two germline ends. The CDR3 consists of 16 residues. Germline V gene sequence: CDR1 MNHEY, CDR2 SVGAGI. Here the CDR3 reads CASSYSGTQGFYGYTF. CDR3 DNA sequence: TGTGCCAGCAGTTACTCCGGCACCCAGGGGTTCTATGGCTACACCTTC.

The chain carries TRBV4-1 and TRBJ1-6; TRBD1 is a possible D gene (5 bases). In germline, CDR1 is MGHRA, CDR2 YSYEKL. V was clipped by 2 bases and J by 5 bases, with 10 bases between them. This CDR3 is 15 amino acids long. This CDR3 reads CASSQQGLDNSPLHF. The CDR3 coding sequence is TGCGCCAGCAGCCAACAGGGTTTAGATAATTCACCCCTCCACTTT.

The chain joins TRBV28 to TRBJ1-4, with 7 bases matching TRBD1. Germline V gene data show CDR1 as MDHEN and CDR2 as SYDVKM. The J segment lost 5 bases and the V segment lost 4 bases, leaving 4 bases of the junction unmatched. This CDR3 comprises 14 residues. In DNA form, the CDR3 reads TGTGCCAGCAGTTCCCGGGACAGCAATGAAAAACTGTTTTTT. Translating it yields CASSSRDSNEKLFF.

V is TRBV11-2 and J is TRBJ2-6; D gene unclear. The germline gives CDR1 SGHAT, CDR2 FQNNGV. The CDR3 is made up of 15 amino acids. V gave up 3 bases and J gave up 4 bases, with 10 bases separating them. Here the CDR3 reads CASSFGSTGANVLTF. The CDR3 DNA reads TGTGCCAGCAGCTTCGGCAGTACCGGGGCCAACGTCCTGACTTTC.

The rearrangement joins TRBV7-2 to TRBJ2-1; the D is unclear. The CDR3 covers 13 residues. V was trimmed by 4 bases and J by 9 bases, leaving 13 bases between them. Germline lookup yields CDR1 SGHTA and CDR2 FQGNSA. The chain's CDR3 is CASSSGAGGEQFF. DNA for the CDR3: TGTGCCAGCAGCTCCGGCGCTGGTGGTGAGCAGTTCTTC.

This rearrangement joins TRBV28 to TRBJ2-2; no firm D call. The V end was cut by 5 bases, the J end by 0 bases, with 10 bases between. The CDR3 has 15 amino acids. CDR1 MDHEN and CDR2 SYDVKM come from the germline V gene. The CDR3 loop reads CASSPRNANTGELFF. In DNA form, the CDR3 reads TGTGCCAGCAGTCCGAGGAACGCGAACACCGGGGAGCTGTTTTTT.

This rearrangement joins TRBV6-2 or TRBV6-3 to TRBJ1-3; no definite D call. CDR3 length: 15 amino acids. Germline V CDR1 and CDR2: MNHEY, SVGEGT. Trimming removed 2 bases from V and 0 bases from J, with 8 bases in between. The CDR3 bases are TGTGCCAGCAGTTACGGCAGAACCTCTGGAAACACCATATATTTT. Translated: CASSYGRTSGNTIYF.